Reported below is one T cell receptor (beta chain). What it binds is not known. The entry originates in a study of cytomegalovirus exposure and HLA in healthy donors. Study-wide points: When analyzed later, the rates of TCR association showed variation by HLA locus, with DRB1 the most and HLA-C the fewest. At a 0.05 false discovery rate, a later analysis found 16,951 TCR beta sequences to be associated with HLA alleles. Immune exposure data for these donors was limited to CMV serostatus.

This CDR3 is 13 amino acids long. Germline values: CDR1 SGHTA, CDR2 FQGNSA. The J segment lost 6 bases and the V segment lost 4 bases, leaving 5 bases of the junction unmatched. The PCR used 60 Vbeta and 13 Jbeta primers. Using immunoSEQ multiplex PCR, the repertoire was profiled, and TCRdb retains in-frame clones only, with some absent. The sample contains almost 200,000 clones, around 75% of which appear only once. The TCR comes from a male donor in good health and CMV-seropositive. The rearrangement uses TRBV7-2 and TRBJ2-7; 8 nucleotides align to TRBD1. The sequenced sample consisted of PBMCs. CDR3 sequence (DNA): TGTGCCAGCAGCTCAAGGACAGGGCGCGAGCAGTACTTC. Encoded protein: CASSSRTGREQYF.